The 20 T cell receptor beta chains reported below all come from one sample, sequenced in a study of T cells in Graves' hyperthyroidism and ophthalmopathy. Amplified regions were TCR beta CDR3 sequences from RNA transcripts. Primed by the HTBI set, a first-round RT-PCR was run on the TCR CDR3. TCRdb fed the multiplex PCR reads into MiXCR, producing one record per CDR3 protein. The repertoire has 540,000 or so distinct CDR3 sequences, less than 20% of them found once; the top ten carry under 8%. Sequencing was done on a sample of blood. The receptors originated from a woman aged 25 to 39 with Graves' hyperthyroidism.

This clonotype was seen repeatedly, ten times or more. The CDR3 nucleotides read TGTGCCAGCAGCCAAGATCTTTATCAGCCCCAGCATTTT. Translation: CASSQDLYQPQHF. This chain links TRBV3-1 with TRBJ1-5; D is unresolved. This CDR3 has 13 residues. The V end was cut by 0 bases, the J end by 5 bases, with 5 bases between. CDR1 and CDR2 from the germline V gene are LGHDT and YNNKEL (reference sequence).

Of note for this clonotype: The junction does not match germline at one end; this may be a read error. V is TRBV11-3 and J is TRBJ2-2; 10 bases fit TRBD2. This CDR3 region has 13 residues. The germline V gene has CDR1 SGHNT and CDR2 YENEEA. CDR3 nucleotides: TGTGCCGGCAGGACTAGCGGACCCGGGGAGCTGTTTTTT. Its translation is CAGRTSGPGELFF.

This clonotype was recorded at least ten times. The rearrangement uses TRBV30 and TRBJ2-4, with D perhaps matching TRBD2 (5 bases). CDR1 GTSNPN and CDR2 SVGIG come from the germline V gene (reference sequence). V gave up 5 bases and J gave up 8 bases, with 16 bases separating them. This CDR3 spans 13 amino acids. The CDR3 loop is CAWGNKGGDIQYF. In DNA, the CDR3 is TGTGCCTGGGGAAACAAAGGAGGAGACATTCAGTACTTC.

This clonotype was observed many times. The chain employs TRBV5-1 and TRBJ2-5, with 14 bases identical to TRBD2. CDR3 size: 15 residues. Trimming at V came to 7 bases and at J to 2 bases, leaving 4 bases not matched to a gene. Looked up from germline, CDR1 is SGHRS and CDR2 is YFSETQ. This chain's CDR3 is CASRLAGGPQETQYF. Written as DNA, the CDR3 is TGCGCCAGCCGACTAGCGGGAGGGCCACAAGAGACCCAGTACTTC.

The chain joins TRBV5-4 to TRBJ2-7; D is unresolved. In germline, CDR1 is SGHNT, CDR2 YYREEE (reference sequence). This CDR3 contains 14 residues. Trimming stripped 6 bases from V and 7 bases from J, with 20 bases between. CDR3 coding DNA: TGTGCCAGCACGCCTAAGCTCGGAATGAATGAGCAGTACTTC. It is translated as CASTPKLGMNEQYF.

Only a few counts were recorded for this clonotype. The rearrangement links TRBV25-1 to TRBJ1-2, with D possibly TRBD1 on 6 matching bases. Germline V CDR1 and CDR2: MGHDK, SYGVNS. With 3 bases removed from V and 2 bases from J, the gap between germline ends came to 13 bases. CDR3 length: 15 amino acids. The CDR3, as DNA: TGTGCCAGCAGTGAGCCCCGCCAGGGGAACTATGGCTACACCTTC. Translation gives CASSEPRQGNYGYTF.

This clonotype was counted a few times. This sequence joins TRBV9 and TRBJ2-1; 8 bases fit TRBD2. V trimming: 0 bases; J trimming: 6 bases; junction bases outside the gene matches: 8. Germline CDR1 SGDLS, CDR2 YYNGEE. The CDR3 consists of 16 residues. CDR3 amino acids: CASSVGGRPVLNEQFF. The CDR3 DNA reads as TGTGCCAGCAGCGTAGGCGGGAGGCCCGTACTCAATGAGCAGTTCTTC.

Many counts were recorded for this clonotype. This chain connects TRBV27 to TRBJ2-7; TRBD2 agrees at 13 bases. Germline CDR1 MNHEY, CDR2 SMNVEV (reference sequence). CDR3 size: 17 residues. V shed 4 bases, J shed 2 bases, and the junction held 8 bases outside the gene matches. The CDR3 nucleotides are TGTGCCAGCAGTTCGAGGGCAGGACTAGCGGGAGCCTACGAGCAGTACTTC. It codes for CASSSRAGLAGAYEQYF.

This clonotype has more than one count but fewer than ten. The chain recombines TRBV12-3 or TRBV12-4 with TRBJ1-5; a weak D match, TRBD1 (6 bases). V was pared by 3 bases and J by 13 bases, with 10 bases between. The CDR3 is 11 amino acids. CDR3 bases: TGTGCCAGCAGTTTGGACAGTACGCAGCATTTT. This encodes CASSLDSTQHF.

This clonotype was counted between two and nine times. The V gene is TRBV7-2, the J gene TRBJ1-6; D uncertain. This CDR3 is 16 amino acids long. The germline V gene has CDR1 SGHTA and CDR2 FQGNSA. V lost 4 bases to trimming and J lost 0 bases, with 10 bases between them. CDR3 sequence reads: CASSSTPSSYNSPLHF. CDR3 DNA sequence: TGTGCCAGCAGCTCCACTCCTAGCTCCTATAATTCACCCCTCCACTTT.

This clonotype has a count of ten or more. This chain joins TRBV20-1 and TRBJ2-7; 8 nucleotides match TRBD2. CDR1 is DFQATT and CDR2 is SNEGSKA in the germline V gene (reference sequence). The CDR3 loop spans 15 amino acids. V was pared by 6 bases and J by 6 bases, with 16 bases of the junction left unmatched. CDR3 amino acids: CSASFSFGRAGEQYF. In DNA, the CDR3 is TGCAGTGCCTCCTTTTCTTTCGGGAGGGCCGGCGAGCAGTACTTC.

Ten or more counts support this clonotype. The J gene is TRBJ2-3, the V gene TRBV3-1, with 7 bases matching TRBD2. CDR1 is LGHDT and CDR2 is YNNKEL in the germline V gene (reference sequence). The CDR3 is 17 amino acids. Unmatched junction bases numbered 13, after V lost 2 bases and J lost 5 bases. CDR3 in DNA: TGTGCCAGCAGCCAACTGGGTAGGGAGCGGGATGGAGATACGCAGTATTTT. This gives the protein CASSQLGRERDGDTQYF.

This clonotype has at least ten counts. V usage is TRBV19 and J usage is TRBJ1-1; D not resolved. CDR1 and CDR2 from the germline V gene are LNHDA and SQIVND (reference sequence). The CDR3 covers 14 residues. V lost 0 bases and J 3 bases, leaving 8 bases between the germline ends. In DNA, the CDR3 is TGTGCCAGTAGTATAGAAGGGAGGCACACTGAAGCTTTCTTT. It specifies CASSIEGRHTEAFF. Full variable domain (outside the CDR3, taken from reference TRBV19 and TRBJ1-1): DGGITQSPKYLFRKEGQNVTLSCEQNLNHDAMYWYRQDPGQGLRLIYYSQIVNDFQKGDIAEGYSVSREKKESFPLTVTSAQKNPTAFYLCASSIEGRHTEAFFGQGTRLTVV.

The V and J genes are TRBV29-1 and TRBJ1-2; D ambiguous. The V and J ends lost 5 bases and 3 bases respectively, with 19 bases between them. Germline loops: CDR1 SQVTM, CDR2 ANQGSEA. The CDR3 totals 15 residues. The CDR3 DNA is TGCAGCGTTCGGGATCAGGCGGGAGGTGACTATGGCTACACCTTC. Translated: CSVRDQAGGDYGYTF.

This chain links TRBV12-5 with TRBJ1-5; D remains ambiguous. Germline lookup yields CDR1 LGHNT and CDR2 FRNRAP. V lost 0 bases and J 8 bases, leaving 20 bases between the germline ends. The CDR3 is 17 amino acids. CDR3: CASGLVIGSEFREPQHF. The CDR3, as DNA: TGTGCTAGTGGTTTGGTAATCGGGTCGGAATTTAGAGAGCCCCAGCATTTT.

This clonotype occurred many times. This chain connects TRBV11-2 to TRBJ2-7; 8 nucleotides line up with TRBD1. CDR1 and CDR2 from the germline V gene are SGHAT and FQNNGV. This CDR3 comprises 15 residues. Trimming took 0 bases from V and 0 from J; bases not matched to a gene: 1. The CDR3 DNA reads TGTGCCAGCAGCTTAGACGGGACAGGCTCCTACGAGCAGTACTTC. Its protein is CASSLDGTGSYEQYF.

Concerning this clonotype itself: With a much larger clone just one base away, this may be a read error. This chain joins TRBV18 and TRBJ1-6, with D tentatively TRBD1 (6 bases). The CDR3 runs 15 residues. Germline V gives CDR1 KGHSH, CDR2 LQKENI. The CDR3 spells CASPPTGSPDSPLHF. The CDR3 DNA follows: TGTGCCAGCCCACCAACAGGGTCTCCAGATTCACCCCTCCACTTT.

V usage is TRBV9 and J usage is TRBJ2-7; TRBD2 matches 9 bases. CDR3 length equals 14 residues. The V gene end was trimmed by 2 bases and the J gene end by 5 bases; junction bases not matched to a gene: 5. Germline values: CDR1 SGDLS, CDR2 YYNGEE. The CDR3 reads CASSVSGSNDEQYF. CDR3 nucleotides: TGTGCCAGCAGCGTTAGCGGGAGTAACGACGAGCAGTACTTC.

This clonotype was found many times. V is TRBV6-5 and J is TRBJ2-5; a possible D gene is TRBD1 (7 bases). The CDR3 is 16 residues long. CDR1 and CDR2 from the germline V gene are MNHEY and SVGAGI. Trimming cost V 0 bases and J 6 bases, with 17 bases left between them. CDR3 sequence: CASSYSIGGGAQTQYF. The CDR3 nucleotides are TGTGCCAGCAGTTACTCGATTGGAGGGGGCGCTCAGACCCAGTACTTC.

This clonotype has a count of ten or more. The chain combines TRBV7-2 with TRBJ2-3; 14 bases align to TRBD2. Germline V gene sequence: CDR1 SGHTA, CDR2 FQGNSA. With 1 base clipped from V and 4 bases from J, the junction kept 10 bases outside the gene matches. The CDR3 spans 19 residues. CDR3 residues: CASSLVSRTSGRRADTQYF. The CDR3 bases are TGTGCCAGCAGCTTAGTGTCCCGGACTAGCGGGAGGCGGGCAGATACGCAGTATTTT.